This T cell receptor beta chain was observed in a study of blood T cells in healthy people across ages. CDR1 is MNHNY, CDR2 SVGAGI, per germline (reference sequence). CDR3 length: 16 residues. The trim removed 7 bases at V and 1 base at J, leaving 12 bases unmatched. The sample holds a few counts of this clonotype. It was with a sample-barcoded 5' primer and a J-beta primer mix that a second PCR of roughly 7 to 12 cycles was run. TCRdb called the 5' RACE reads again in MiXCR, with one record for every CDR3 protein. The sample contains 1.8 million or so distinct CDR3 sequences, about 39% of which appear only once.

This chain connects TRBV6-6 to TRBJ2-7; 8 bases match TRBD1. The sequence was obtained from a human donor in good health. Sequencing was carried out using blood. CDR3 DNA sequence: TGTGCCAGCAAGACAGGGGAGACCGAGGAATCCTACGAGCAGTACTTC. This codes for CASKTGETEESYEQYF.